These T cell receptor beta chains were read from a single sample in a study of patients and donors after allogeneic stem cell transplantation. TCRdb independently ran MiXCR on the RT-PCR reads; one entry per CDR3 protein. The table records hundreds of thousands of distinct CDR3 sequences, around 16% of them present only once. The sequenced sample was blood, either unsorted or a sorted T cell fraction (not recorded which). The receptors stem from a human donor who was either an allogeneic HSCT recipient or a stem cell or donor lymphocyte infusion donor (not recorded which). It is not recorded whose cells these are; they may come from a transplant donor. CDR3s include the opening cysteine and the closing phenylalanine or tryptophan. The D gene is left open where the match is weak. Some rows mark clone size as missing; the rest say once, few, many or name a class of expanded clone.

cdr3_aa,cdr3_nt,v_call,clone_size,j_call,d_call
CASSLLAADTQYF,TGTGCCAGCAGCTTACTAGCTGCAGATACGCAGTATTTT,TRBV7-8,few,TRBJ2-3,NA
CASSRGTSGPGEQYF,TGTGCCAGCAGCCGCGGGACTAGCGGCCCGGGCGAGCAGTACTTC,TRBV7-9,NA,TRBJ2-7,TRBD2
CASSEPRNYGYTF,TGTGCCAGCAGTGAGCCCAGGAACTATGGCTACACCTTC,TRBV25-1,NA,TRBJ1-2,NA
CATSGRQGAGGELFF,TGTGCCACCAGTGGCCGACAGGGGGCCGGCGGGGAGCTGTTTTTT,TRBV24-1,NA,TRBJ2-2,TRBD1
CASSLRTSGGVREETQYF,TGTGCCAGCTCACTACGGACTAGCGGGGGAGTCCGGGAAGAGACCCAGTACTTC,TRBV18,NA,TRBJ2-5,TRBD2
CASSYEAGVTYYEQYF,TGTGCCAGCAGTTACGAGGCGGGAGTGACCTACTACGAGCAGTACTTC,TRBV6-5,NA,TRBJ2-7,TRBD2
CAWSEAFF,TGTGCCTGGAGTGAAGCTTTCTTT,TRBV30,few,TRBJ1-1,NA
CSARKAGEGDTQYF,TGCAGTGCTAGGAAAGCGGGGGAGGGAGATACGCAGTATTTT,TRBV20-1,few,TRBJ2-3,TRBD2
CSARYPSGRETQYF,TGCAGTGCTAGGTACCCTAGCGGGAGGGAGACCCAGTACTTC,TRBV20-1,NA,TRBJ2-5,TRBD2
CASSDRHTEAFF,TGCGCCAGCAGTGACAGGCACACTGAAGCTTTCTTT,TRBV10-2,few,TRBJ1-1,NA
CASSLGEVQGLHYEQYF,TGCGCCAGCAGCTTGGGGGAAGTACAGGGGCTACACTACGAGCAGTACTTC,TRBV5-1,many,TRBJ2-7,TRBD1
CATSGNRANGEAFF,TGTGCCACCAGTGGAAACAGGGCCAACGGTGAAGCTTTCTTT,TRBV24-1,many,TRBJ1-1,NA
CAWSLLGSETQYF,TGTGCCTGGAGTCTACTGGGATCGGAGACCCAGTACTTC,TRBV30,NA,TRBJ2-5,NA
CASSGGQEHNTGELFF,TGTGCCAGCAGCGGCGGACAGGAACATAACACCGGGGAGCTGTTTTTT,TRBV7-9,NA,TRBJ2-2,TRBD1
CASSPGQGKYEQYF,TGTGCCAGCAGCCCGGGACAGGGAAAATACGAGCAGTACTTC,TRBV3-1,NA,TRBJ2-7,TRBD1
CTPRGGGGGLDTQYF,TGCACTCCCAGAGGGGGCGGGGGGGGGTTAGATACGCAGTATTTT,TRBV20-1,NA,TRBJ2-3,TRBD2
CASSSKGGKEDVYEQYF,TGTGCCAGCAGCAGTAAGGGGGGAAAGGAGGATGTTTACGAGCAGTACTTC,TRBV7-9,NA,TRBJ2-7,NA
CSAPTRFGNEQFF,TGCAGTGCACCTACTAGATTCGGCAATGAGCAGTTCTTC,TRBV20-1,many,TRBJ2-1,NA
CASSQDSGSDDSGNTIYF,TGCGCCAGCAGCCAAGATTCGGGCAGCGACGACTCTGGAAACACCATATATTTT,TRBV4-3,NA,TRBJ1-3,NA
CSASKGGRSPTDTQYF,TGCAGTGCTAGTAAAGGCGGGAGGTCCCCCACAGATACGCAGTATTTT,TRBV20-1,NA,TRBJ2-3,TRBD2
CASSITGEEQYF,TGTGCCAGCAGTATAACAGGGGAAGAGCAGTACTTC,TRBV6-2/TRBV6-3,NA,TRBJ2-7,TRBD1
CATSRDGTGFTGELFF,TGTGCCACCAGCAGAGATGGGACAGGGTTCACCGGGGAGCTGTTTTTT,TRBV15,many,TRBJ2-2,TRBD1
CASSSAAGRTNEKLFF,TGCGCCAGCAGCTCAGCCGCGGGGAGAACTAATGAAAAACTGTTTTTT,TRBV5-1,many,TRBJ1-4,NA
CASSPGLAGGPGELFF,TGTGCCAGCAGTCCCGGACTAGCTGGGGGGCCCGGGGAGCTGTTTTTT,TRBV2,few,TRBJ2-2,TRBD2
CSFGRAGLQETQYF,TGCAGCTTCGGAAGGGCGGGGCTCCAAGAGACCCAGTACTTC,TRBV29-1,NA,TRBJ2-5,NA
CASSVMSGSHNEQFF,TGTGCCAGCAGCGTAATGAGCGGGAGCCACAATGAGCAGTTCTTC,TRBV9,many,TRBJ2-1,TRBD2
CASSLQGTNTGELFF,TGTGCCAGCAGCCTGCAGGGGACGAACACCGGGGAGCTGTTTTTT,TRBV7-9,NA,TRBJ2-2,NA
CASSEAPGGAEFF,TGTGCCAGCAGTGAAGCCCCGGGAGGGGCTGAGTTCTTC,TRBV6-1,many,TRBJ2-1,TRBD2
CATRQVAGTDTQYF,TGTGCCACCAGACAGGTAGCTGGAACAGATACGCAGTATTTT,TRBV13,few,TRBJ2-3,NA
CSASIDSFTQETQYF,TGCAGTGCTAGCATTGACAGTTTTACCCAAGAGACCCAGTACTTC,TRBV20-1,few,TRBJ2-5,NA
CASRKAGQGQSGANVLTF,TGTGCCAGCAGGAAGGCGGGACAGGGACAGTCTGGGGCCAACGTCCTGACTTTC,TRBV13,few,TRBJ2-6,TRBD1
CASSKDKGQGGYEQYF,TGTGCCAGCAGCAAAGATAAGGGACAGGGGGGGTACGAGCAGTACTTC,TRBV21-1,NA,TRBJ2-7,NA
CASSLRSPGGRDQPQHF,TGTGCCAGCTCACTTCGGAGTCCAGGGGGTAGGGATCAGCCCCAGCATTTT,TRBV18,NA,TRBJ1-5,TRBD1
CASSRLAGVGETQYF,TGTGCCAGCAGCCGGCTAGCGGGAGTAGGGGAGACCCAGTACTTC,TRBV4-2,many,TRBJ2-5,TRBD2
CASSQESGYVQPQHF,TGCGCCAGCAGCCAAGAGAGTGGGTATGTTCAGCCCCAGCATTTT,TRBV4-1,many,TRBJ1-5,NA
CASSLRTSGTQETQYF,TGTGCCAGCAGCTTACGGACTAGCGGAACACAAGAGACCCAGTACTTC,TRBV13,few,TRBJ2-5,TRBD2
CASSQGRLAGSQETQYF,TGTGCCAGCAGCCAAGGGAGGCTAGCGGGCTCCCAAGAGACCCAGTACTTC,TRBV3-1,many,TRBJ2-5,TRBD2
CSVEVSSYEQYF,TGCAGCGTTGAAGTGAGCTCCTACGAGCAGTACTTC,TRBV29-1,NA,TRBJ2-7,NA
CATNSGRGETQYF,TGTGCCACCAATTCGGGCAGGGGAGAGACCCAGTACTTC,TRBV15,many,TRBJ2-5,NA
CATLAGVADTQYF,TGTGCCACGCTAGCGGGAGTCGCAGATACGCAGTATTTT,TRBV10-3,NA,TRBJ2-3,TRBD2
CASSQEGSLSGNTIYF,TGCGCCAGCAGCCAAGAGGGCAGCCTCTCTGGAAACACCATATATTTT,TRBV4-1,few,TRBJ1-3,NA
CSASVRTSGGPLSYEQYF,TGCAGTGCTAGTGTCAGGACTAGCGGGGGCCCTCTATCCTACGAGCAGTACTTC,TRBV20-1,once,TRBJ2-7,TRBD2
CSFWDSYGYTF,TGCAGCTTTTGGGACAGCTATGGCTACACCTTC,TRBV29-1,NA,TRBJ1-2,TRBD1
CASSLAGNNEQFF,TGTGCCAGCAGCTTGGCCGGAAACAATGAGCAGTTCTTC,TRBV11-2,few,TRBJ2-1,NA
CASSTKPSSGRTDTQYF,TGCGCCAGCAGCACCAAACCATCTAGCGGGCGCACAGATACGCAGTATTTT,TRBV5-1,few,TRBJ2-3,TRBD2